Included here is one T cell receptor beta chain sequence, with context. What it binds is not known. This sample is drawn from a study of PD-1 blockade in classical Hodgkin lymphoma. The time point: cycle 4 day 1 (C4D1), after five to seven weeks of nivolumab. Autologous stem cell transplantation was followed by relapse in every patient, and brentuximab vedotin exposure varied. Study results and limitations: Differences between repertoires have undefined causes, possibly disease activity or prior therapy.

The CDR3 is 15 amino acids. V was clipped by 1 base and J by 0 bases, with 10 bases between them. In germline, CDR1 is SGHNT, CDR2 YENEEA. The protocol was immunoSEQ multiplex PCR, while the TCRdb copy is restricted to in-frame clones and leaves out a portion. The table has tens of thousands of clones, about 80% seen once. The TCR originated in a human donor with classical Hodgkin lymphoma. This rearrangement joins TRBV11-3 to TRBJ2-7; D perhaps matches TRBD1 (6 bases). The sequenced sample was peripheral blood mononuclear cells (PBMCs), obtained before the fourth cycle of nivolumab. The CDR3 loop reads CASSLAGQLSYEQYF. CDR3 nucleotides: TGTGCCAGCAGCTTAGCTGGACAGCTCTCCTACGAGCAGTACTTC.